This T cell receptor (beta chain) was observed in a study of Ad26.COV2.S vaccination and SARS-CoV-2 variants. The CDR3 is 15 amino acids. Germline assignment: CDR1 SGHTA and CDR2 FQGNSA. V dropped 5 bases and J dropped 4 bases, with 16 bases sitting between them. The treatment is: around 19 received Ad26.COV2.S at low or high dose, single or two shots; five or six received placebo; per-sample allocation not given. Sampling happened 63 days after the first vaccine or placebo injection. The protocol was immunoSEQ multiplex PCR, while the TCRdb copy is restricted to in-frame clones and leaves out a portion. The table shows around 340,000 clones, with approximately 86% occurring only once.

The sequencing here drew on peripheral blood, taken in a trial of Ad26.COV2.S vaccine versus placebo. The genes are TRBV7-2 and TRBJ2-3; possible D gene TRBD2, 6 bases. This clonotype was obtained from a person between 18 and 60 years old who received the Ad26.COV2.S COVID-19 vaccine or a placebo. The CDR3 spells CASSPAGIGPDTQYF. As DNA, the CDR3 is TGTGCCAGCAGCCCCGCGGGAATCGGCCCAGATACGCAGTATTTT.